This T cell receptor beta chain was captured by sequencing in a study of CD8+ T cells in alopecia areata. Overall study context: Tofacitinib was given for 6 to 18 months, then stopped for 6 months.

V lost 4 bases to trimming and J lost 1 base, with 14 bases between them. Germline V gene data show CDR1 as SGHRS and CDR2 as YFSETQ. This CDR3 spans 15 amino acids. RNA was extracted and reverse transcribed into cDNA as the sequencing template. Here immunoSEQ multiplex PCR was the method, and the copy in TCRdb shows in-frame clones only, minus some. The sample records under 300,000 clones, about two thirds being singletons. Sequenced material: CD4+ T cells sorted from blood, taken at week 0. The V call is TRBV5-1, the J call TRBJ1-1; D gene ambiguous. The origin of this receptor is a human donor with alopecia areata. This CDR3 is CASSPGDWRNTEAFF. The CDR3 region has the DNA TGCGCCAGCAGCCCTGGAGATTGGCGGAACACTGAAGCTTTCTTT.